These 7 T cell receptor beta chains were sequenced from one sample in a study of T-cell reconstitution after alpha-beta-depleted transplantation in children. Molecular barcoding with unique molecular identifiers was used for the TCRbeta library. TCRdb re-called the PCR reads through MiXCR, storing one row per CDR3 protein. The sample carries 350,000 to 400,000 distinct CDR3 sequences, 10% to 15% recorded once. This specimen consisted of PBMCs, obtained from the stem cell graft. The receptors were gathered from a human donor who donated a stem cell graft to a child with Fanconi anemia.

The gene calls are TRBV29-1 and TRBJ2-6; D is ambiguous. The CDR3 spans 14 residues. In germline, CDR1 is SQVTM, CDR2 ANQGSEA. The germline V and J ends were trimmed by 1 base and 0 bases, with 4 bases remaining between them. The CDR3 bases are TGCAGCGTTGAAGGATTCTCTGGGGCCAACGTCCTGACTTTC. Encoded protein: CSVEGFSGANVLTF.

There are a few counts of this clonotype. V is TRBV11-2 and J is TRBJ1-2; D possibly corresponds to TRBD1 (6 bases). The CDR3 loop spans 16 amino acids. The germline V and J ends were trimmed by 4 bases and 7 bases, with 22 bases remaining between them. Per the germline V gene, CDR1 is SGHAT and CDR2 is FQNNGV. The CDR3 nucleotides read TGTGCCAGCAGCTCCTTAGGGGGGCACGGGGGCGGTGGCTACACCTTC. It codes for CASSSLGGHGGGGYTF.

V usage is TRBV11-2 and J usage is TRBJ2-1, with 7 bases identical to TRBD2. CDR3 length equals 14 residues. CDR1 and CDR2 (germline): SGHAT, FQNNGV. J was trimmed by 10 bases and V by 3 bases; bases with no gene match: 9. The CDR3 coding sequence is TGTGCCAGCAGCTTCCTCGCGGGGGAGGCGGAGCAGTTCTTC. Translated, it gives CASSFLAGEAEQFF.

This clonotype occurred many times. This chain connects TRBV7-8 to TRBJ2-5, with a weak D call TRBD2 (5 bases). Between the trimmed V and J ends, which lost 5 bases and 5 bases, there was a span of 18 bases. This CDR3 comprises 15 residues. Germline-derived CDR1 and CDR2 are SGHVS and FQNEAQ. Written as DNA, the CDR3 is TGTGCCAGCAGCATCTTACTGAGGCGCGGGGAGACCCAGTACTTC. Translation gives CASSILLRRGETQYF.

This chain connects TRBV4-3 to TRBJ2-5; D may match TRBD1 or TRBD2 (5 bases each). Between the trimmed V and J ends, which lost 1 base and 7 bases, there was a span of 19 bases. The V gene's germline CDR1 is LGHNA and CDR2 YSLEER. The CDR3 totals 16 residues. The CDR3 protein is CASSQVRGSNGWTQYF. CDR3 sequence (DNA): TGCGCCAGCAGCCAAGTTCGGGGCTCCAACGGGTGGACCCAGTACTTC.

This clonotype was picked up a small number of times. The V call is TRBV15, the J call TRBJ2-1, with D possibly being TRBD1 (5 bases). Trimming pared 3 bases from V and 6 bases from J, leaving 6 bases between. The CDR3 sequence is 12 residues long. Germline V gene sequence: CDR1 LNHNV, CDR2 YYDKDF (reference sequence). CDR3 loop: CATSSDSNEQFF. The CDR3 DNA reads TGTGCCACCAGCAGTGACAGCAATGAGCAGTTCTTC.

The chain has TRBV4-2 and TRBJ2-3; D is perhaps TRBD1 (7 bases). The CDR3 spans 17 residues. Deletions cut 0 bases from V and 2 bases from J, with 15 bases between. From germline, CDR1 is LGHNA and CDR2 YNFKEQ. The CDR3 sequence is CASSQERGRGITDTQYF. In DNA, the CDR3 is TGTGCCAGCAGCCAAGAAAGGGGGCGGGGTATCACAGATACGCAGTATTTT.